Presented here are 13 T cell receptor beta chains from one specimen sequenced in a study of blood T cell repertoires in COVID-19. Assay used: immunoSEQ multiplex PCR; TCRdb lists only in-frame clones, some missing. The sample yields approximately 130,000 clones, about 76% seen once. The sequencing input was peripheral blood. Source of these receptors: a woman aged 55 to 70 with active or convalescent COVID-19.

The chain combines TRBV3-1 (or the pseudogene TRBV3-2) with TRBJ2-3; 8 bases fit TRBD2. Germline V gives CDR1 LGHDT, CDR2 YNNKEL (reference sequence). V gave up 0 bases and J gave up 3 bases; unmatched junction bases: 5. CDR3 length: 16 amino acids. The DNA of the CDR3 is TGTGCCAGCAGCCAAGAGGCCGGGGGGGCTACAGATACGCAGTATTTT. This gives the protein CASSQEAGGATDTQYF.

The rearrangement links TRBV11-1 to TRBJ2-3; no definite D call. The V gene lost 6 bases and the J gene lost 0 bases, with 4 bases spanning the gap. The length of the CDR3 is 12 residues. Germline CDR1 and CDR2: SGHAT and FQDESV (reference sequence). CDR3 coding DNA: TGTGCCAGCAGTCCTAGCACAGATACGCAGTATTTT. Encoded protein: CASSPSTDTQYF.

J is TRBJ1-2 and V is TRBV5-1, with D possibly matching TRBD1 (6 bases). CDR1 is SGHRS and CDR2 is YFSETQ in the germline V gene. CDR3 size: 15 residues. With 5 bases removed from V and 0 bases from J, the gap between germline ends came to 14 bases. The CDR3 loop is CASRPLDSSNYGYTF. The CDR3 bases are TGCGCCAGCAGACCCCTGGACAGTTCTAACTATGGCTACACCTTC.

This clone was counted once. CDR3 region: CASSHRTPGDEQFF. CDR3 sequence (DNA): TGCGCCAGCAGCCACCGGACCCCAGGGGATGAGCAGTTCTTC. This chain joins TRBV4-1 and TRBJ2-1; possible D gene TRBD1, 6 bases. This CDR3 has 14 amino acids. The germline V gene encodes CDR1 MGHRA and CDR2 YSYEKL. Trimming left V 3 bases short and J 8 bases short, with 14 bases between.

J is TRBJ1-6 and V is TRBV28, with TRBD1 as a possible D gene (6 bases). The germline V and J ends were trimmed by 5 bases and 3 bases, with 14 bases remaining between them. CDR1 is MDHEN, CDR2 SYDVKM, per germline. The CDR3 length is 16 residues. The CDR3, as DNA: TGTGCCAGCAGTCTTTCAGGGGATTACTATAATTCACCCCTCCACTTT. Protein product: CASSLSGDYYNSPLHF.

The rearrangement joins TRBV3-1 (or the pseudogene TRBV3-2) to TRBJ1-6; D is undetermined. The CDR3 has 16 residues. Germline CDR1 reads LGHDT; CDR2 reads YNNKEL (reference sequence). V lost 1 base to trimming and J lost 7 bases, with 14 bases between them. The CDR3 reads CASSQGPLAVNSPLHF. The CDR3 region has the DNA TGTGCCAGCAGCCAAGGCCCTTTGGCAGTCAATTCACCCCTCCACTTT.

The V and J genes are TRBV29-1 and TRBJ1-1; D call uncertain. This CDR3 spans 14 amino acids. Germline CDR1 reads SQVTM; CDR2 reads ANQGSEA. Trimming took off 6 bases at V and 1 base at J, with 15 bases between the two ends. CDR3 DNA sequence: TGCAGCGTCTGGTTAGGTGAGGGGAACACTGAAGCTTTCTTT. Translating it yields CSVWLGEGNTEAFF.

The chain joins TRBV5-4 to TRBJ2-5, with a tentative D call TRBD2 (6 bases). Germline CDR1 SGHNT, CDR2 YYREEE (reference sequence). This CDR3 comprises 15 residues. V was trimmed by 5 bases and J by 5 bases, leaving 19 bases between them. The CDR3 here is CASRGRGGPGETQYF. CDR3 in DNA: TGTGCCAGCAGGGGCCGCGGAGGGCCGGGGGAGACCCAGTACTTC.

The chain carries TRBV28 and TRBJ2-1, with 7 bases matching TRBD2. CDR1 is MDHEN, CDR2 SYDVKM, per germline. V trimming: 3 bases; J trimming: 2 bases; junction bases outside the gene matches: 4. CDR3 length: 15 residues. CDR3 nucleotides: TGTGCCAGCAGTTTTAGCGGGCTAACCTACAATGAGCAGTTCTTC. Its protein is CASSFSGLTYNEQFF.

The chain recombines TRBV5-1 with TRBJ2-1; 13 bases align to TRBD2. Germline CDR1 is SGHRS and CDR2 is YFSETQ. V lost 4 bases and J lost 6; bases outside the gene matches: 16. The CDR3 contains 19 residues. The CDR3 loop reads CASSPTRLAGGRGSNEQFF. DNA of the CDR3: TGCGCCAGCAGCCCAACGAGACTAGCGGGAGGAAGAGGGAGCAATGAGCAGTTCTTC.

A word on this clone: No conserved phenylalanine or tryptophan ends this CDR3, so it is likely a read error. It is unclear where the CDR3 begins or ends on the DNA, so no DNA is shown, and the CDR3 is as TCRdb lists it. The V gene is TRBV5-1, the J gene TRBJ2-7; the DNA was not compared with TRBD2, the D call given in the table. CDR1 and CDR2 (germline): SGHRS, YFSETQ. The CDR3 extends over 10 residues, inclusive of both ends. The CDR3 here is CASSLVSTGP.

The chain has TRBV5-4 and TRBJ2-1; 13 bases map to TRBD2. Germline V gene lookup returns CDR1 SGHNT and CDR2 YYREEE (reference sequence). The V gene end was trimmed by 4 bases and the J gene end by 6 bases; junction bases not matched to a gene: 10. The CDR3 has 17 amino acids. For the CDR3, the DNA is TGTGCCAGCAGCCCCGATGGACTAGCGGGAGTGGGCAATGAGCAGTTCTTC. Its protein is CASSPDGLAGVGNEQFF.

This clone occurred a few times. CDR3 in DNA: TGTGCCAGCAGCTTGAGGCAGGGGGATGGCTACACCTTC. This codes for CASSLRQGDGYTF. The J gene is TRBJ1-2, the V gene TRBV7-2; the match to TRBD1 covers 7 bases. The length of the CDR3 is 13 residues. V gave up 3 bases and J gave up 6 bases; unmatched junction bases: 4. Germline assignment: CDR1 SGHTA and CDR2 FQGNSA.